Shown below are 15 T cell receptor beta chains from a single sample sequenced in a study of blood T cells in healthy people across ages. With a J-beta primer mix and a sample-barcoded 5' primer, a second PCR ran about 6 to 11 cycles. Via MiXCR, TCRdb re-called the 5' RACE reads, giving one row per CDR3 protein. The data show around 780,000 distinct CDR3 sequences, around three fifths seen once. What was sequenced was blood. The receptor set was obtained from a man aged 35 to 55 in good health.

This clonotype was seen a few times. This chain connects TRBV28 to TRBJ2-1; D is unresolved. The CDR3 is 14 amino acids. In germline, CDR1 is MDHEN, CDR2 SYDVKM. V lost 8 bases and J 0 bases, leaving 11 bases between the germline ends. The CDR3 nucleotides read TGTGCCAGCTACCCGGTTAGCTCCTACAATGAGCAGTTCTTC. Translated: CASYPVSSYNEQFF.

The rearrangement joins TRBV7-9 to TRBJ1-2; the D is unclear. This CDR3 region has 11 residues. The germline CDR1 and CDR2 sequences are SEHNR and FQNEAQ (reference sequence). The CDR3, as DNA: TGTGTGGGCAGCTCGAACTATGGCTACACCTTC. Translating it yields CVGSSNYGYTF.

The CDR3 DNA sequence: TGTGCCAGCAGCTTGAGAAGGGGGTTTGCGGCCTACGAGCAGTACTTC. The encoded protein is CASSLRRGFAAYEQYF. The chain has TRBV5-6 and TRBJ2-7; D possibly corresponds to TRBD1 (6 bases). This CDR3 is 16 amino acids long. Deletions cut 1 base from V and 2 bases from J, with 16 bases between. Germline CDR1 is SGHDT and CDR2 is YYEEEE.

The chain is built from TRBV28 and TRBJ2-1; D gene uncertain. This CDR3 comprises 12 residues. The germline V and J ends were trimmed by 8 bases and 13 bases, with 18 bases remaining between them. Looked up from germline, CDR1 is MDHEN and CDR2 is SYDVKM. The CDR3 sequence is CASSSLGYAQFF. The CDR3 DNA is TGTGCCAGCTCCTCTCTAGGGTACGCCCAGTTCTTC.

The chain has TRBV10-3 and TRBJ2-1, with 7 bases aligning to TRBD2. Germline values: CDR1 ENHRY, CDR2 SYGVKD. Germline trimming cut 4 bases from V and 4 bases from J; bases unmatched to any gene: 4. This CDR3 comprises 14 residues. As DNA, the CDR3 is TGTGCCATCAGTGCGGCTAGCGGTTACAATGAGCAGTTCTTC. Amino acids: CAISAASGYNEQFF.

DNA of the CDR3: TGTGCCAGCAGCTTAGGATTAGCCCGCTCCTACGAGCAGTACTTC. It is translated as CASSLGLARSYEQYF. This rearrangement joins TRBV7-2 to TRBJ2-7; no definite D call. This CDR3 spans 15 amino acids. CDR1 and CDR2 (germline): SGHTA, FQGNSA. The V and J ends lost 1 base and 0 bases respectively, with 10 bases between them.

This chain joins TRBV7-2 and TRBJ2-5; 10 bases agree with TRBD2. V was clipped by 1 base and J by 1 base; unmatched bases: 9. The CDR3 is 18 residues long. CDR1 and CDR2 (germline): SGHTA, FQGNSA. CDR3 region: CASSLDGSGGYGQETQYF. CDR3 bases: TGTGCCAGCAGCTTAGACGGTAGCGGGGGGTATGGCCAAGAGACCCAGTACTTC.

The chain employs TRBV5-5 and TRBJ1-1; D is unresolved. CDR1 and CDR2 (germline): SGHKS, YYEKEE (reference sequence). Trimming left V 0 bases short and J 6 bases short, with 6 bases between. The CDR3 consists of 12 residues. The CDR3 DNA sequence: TGTGCCAGCAGCTTGGAAGATTCTGAAGCTTTCTTT. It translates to CASSLEDSEAFF. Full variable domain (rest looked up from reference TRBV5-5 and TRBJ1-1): DAGVTQSPTHLIKTRGQQVTLRCSPISGHKSVSWYQQVLGQGPQFIFQYYEKEERGRGNFPDRFSARQFPNYSSELNVNALLLGDSALYLCASSLEDSEAFFGQGTRLTVV.

The CDR3 bases are TGTGCCAGCAGCGGATGGACAGCCGCCTCCTACAATGAGCAGTTCTTC. This sequence encodes CASSGWTAASYNEQFF. The chain is built from TRBV7-9 and TRBJ2-1; tentatively, D is TRBD1 (6 bases). The CDR3 contains 16 residues. Germline assignment: CDR1 SEHNR and CDR2 FQNEAQ (reference sequence). Trimming left V 5 bases short and J 0 bases short, with 14 bases between.

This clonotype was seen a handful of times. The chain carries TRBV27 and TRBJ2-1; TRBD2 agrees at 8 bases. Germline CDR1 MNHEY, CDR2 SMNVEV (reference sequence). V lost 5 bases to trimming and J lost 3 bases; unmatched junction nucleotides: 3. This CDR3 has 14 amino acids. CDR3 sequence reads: CASSAGGLYNEQFF. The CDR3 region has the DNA TGTGCCAGCAGTGCGGGGGGACTCTACAATGAGCAGTTCTTC.

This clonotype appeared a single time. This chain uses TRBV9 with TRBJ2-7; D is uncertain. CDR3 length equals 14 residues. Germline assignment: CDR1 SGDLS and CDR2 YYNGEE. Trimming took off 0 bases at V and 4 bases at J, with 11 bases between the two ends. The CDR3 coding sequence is TGTGCCAGCAGCGTAGGTGACAACCCTTACGAGCAGTACTTC. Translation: CASSVGDNPYEQYF.

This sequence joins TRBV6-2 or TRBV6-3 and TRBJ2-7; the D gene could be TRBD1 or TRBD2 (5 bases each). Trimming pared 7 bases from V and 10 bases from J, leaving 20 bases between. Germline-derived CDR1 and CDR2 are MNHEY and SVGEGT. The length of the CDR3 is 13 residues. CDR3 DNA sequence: TGTGCCAGCACCAGGGACCCTCTCGGGGAACAGTACTTC. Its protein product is CASTRDPLGEQYF.

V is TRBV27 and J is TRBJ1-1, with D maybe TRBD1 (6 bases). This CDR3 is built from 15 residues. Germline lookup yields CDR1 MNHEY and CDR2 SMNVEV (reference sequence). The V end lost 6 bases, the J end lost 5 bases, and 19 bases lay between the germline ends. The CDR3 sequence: CASSPTGTQGTEAFF. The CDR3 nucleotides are TGTGCCAGCAGCCCTACAGGGACCCAGGGGACTGAAGCTTTCTTT.

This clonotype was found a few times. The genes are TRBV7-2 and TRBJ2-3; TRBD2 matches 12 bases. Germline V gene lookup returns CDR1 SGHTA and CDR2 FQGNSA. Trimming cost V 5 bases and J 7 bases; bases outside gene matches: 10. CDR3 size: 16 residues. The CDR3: CASSDSASGGAYTQYF. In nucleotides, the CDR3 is TGTGCCAGCAGCGACTCGGCTAGCGGGGGGGCTTATACGCAGTATTTT.

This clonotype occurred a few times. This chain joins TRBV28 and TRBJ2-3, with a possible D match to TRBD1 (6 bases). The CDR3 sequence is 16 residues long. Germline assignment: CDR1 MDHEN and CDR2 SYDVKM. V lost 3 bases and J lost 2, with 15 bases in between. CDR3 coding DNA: TGTGCCAGCAGTTTCAGGGGACGGAAATTCACAGATACGCAGTATTTT. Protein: CASSFRGRKFTDTQYF.